This T cell receptor (beta chain) came from a study of OX40 agonist ivuxolimab in advanced cancers. About the research overall: Dose-escalation patients suffered from hepatocellular carcinoma, melanoma, renal cell or head and neck cancer.

Study-level points and caveats: Low normalized T-cell clonal expansion also characterized some of the nonresponders.

Worth noting for this clone: Its antigen is still unknown.

Produced via immunoSEQ multiplex PCR; TCRdb's table is partial and in-frame only. Of about 110,000 clones listed, roughly 90% are singletons. The input for sequencing was CD4+ or CD8+ T cells sorted from blood, taken in a trial of the OX40 agonist ivuxolimab. This TCR came from an adult with an advanced solid tumor such as melanoma, head and neck, liver or kidney cancer.

The CDR3 is CASSERFRIPNTEAFF. The CDR3 nucleotides are TGTGCCAGCAGTGAACGATTCCGGATCCCGAACACTGAAGCTTTCTTT. V usage is TRBV6-1 and J usage is TRBJ1-1, with unresolved D. The V and J ends lost 2 bases and 1 base respectively, with 14 bases between them. Germline CDR1 and CDR2: MNHNS and SASEGT. CDR3 size: 16 residues.